The next 16 T cell receptor beta chains were all read from a single sample in a study of long-term antiretroviral therapy in people with HIV. Researchers ran immunoSEQ v3.0 at survey level. Clones were read by immunoSEQ multiplex PCR, and TCRdb kept only the in-frame ones, dropping some. The sample consists of 15,000 to 20,000 clones, approximately 80% of them appearing once. The source material was unsorted PBMCs, sampled about 2.4 years before starting antiretroviral therapy. The receptors derive from a woman aged 45-65 years with HIV.

The gene calls are TRBV6-1 and TRBJ2-7, with TRBD2 as a possible D gene (5 bases). The CDR3 covers 13 residues. Germline loops: CDR1 MNHNS, CDR2 SASEGT. The V gene lost 5 bases and the J gene lost 7 bases, with 15 bases spanning the gap. CDR3 DNA sequence: TGTGCCAGCAGTCAGACTATTTACGGGGAGCAGTACGTC. The encoded protein is CASSQTIYGEQYV.

The rearrangement links TRBV11-3 to TRBJ2-1; D unresolved. This CDR3 is 14 amino acids long. Looked up from germline, CDR1 is SGHNT and CDR2 is YENEEA. Trimming pared 7 bases from V and 9 bases from J, leaving 19 bases between. CDR3 residues: CASTLTATSTEQFF. In DNA, the CDR3 is TGTGCCAGCACCCTTACGGCTACCTCGACTGAGCAGTTCTTC.

The gene calls are TRBV4-1 and TRBJ2-3; TRBD1 or TRBD2 may be the D gene (6 bases each). V lost 5 bases and J 0 bases, leaving 15 bases between the germline ends. The CDR3 has 16 amino acids. Germline CDR1 MGHRA, CDR2 YSYEKL. In DNA form, the CDR3 reads TGCGCCAGCAGCGCCCGAGGGGGGCGCAGCACAGATACGCAGTATTTT. Translated: CASSARGGRSTDTQYF.

The rearrangement uses TRBV10-2 and TRBJ1-1; the D gene is possibly TRBD1 (5 bases). Trimming pared 6 bases from V and 7 bases from J, leaving 15 bases between. This CDR3 is built from 13 residues. Germline V CDR1 and CDR2: WSHSY, SAAADI. The CDR3 sequence is CASSPGRGNEAFF. DNA for the CDR3: TGCGCCAGCAGCCCAGGGAGAGGAAATGAAGCTTTCTTT.

This clone appeared a few times. The V call is TRBV19, the J call TRBJ1-5, with D uncertain. V lost 1 base and J 4 bases, leaving 8 bases between the germline ends. CDR3 length: 14 amino acids. Looked up from germline, CDR1 is LNHDA and CDR2 is SQIVND (reference sequence). In DNA form, the CDR3 reads TGTGCCAGTAGTATAGCACGGATGAATCAGCCCCAGCATTTT. It encodes CASSIARMNQPQHF.

In nucleotides, the CDR3 is TGTGCCAGCAGCGTAGCTGGCACGCCCGGGACAGGGTTATACAATGAGCAGTTCTTC. As protein: CASSVAGTPGTGLYNEQFF. This chain uses TRBV9 with TRBJ2-1; 9 bases align to TRBD1. V trimming: 0 bases; J trimming: 4 bases; junction bases outside the gene matches: 14. The germline V gene has CDR1 SGDLS and CDR2 YYNGEE. The CDR3 length is 19 residues.

This chain uses TRBV6-1 with TRBJ2-3; 11 bases align to TRBD2. Germline CDR1 is MNHNS and CDR2 is SASEGT. The V segment lost 7 bases and the J segment 4 bases; nucleotides outside the gene matches: 4. This CDR3 comprises 14 residues. CDR3 sequence: CASTRLAGPDTQYF. The CDR3 coding sequence is TGTGCCAGCACTCGACTAGCGGGGCCAGATACGCAGTATTTT.

The J gene is TRBJ1-3, the V gene TRBV19; a weak D match, TRBD1 (5 bases). The CDR3 loop spans 15 amino acids. Per germline, CDR1 LNHDA and CDR2 SQIVND (reference sequence). V lost 8 bases to trimming and J lost 4 bases, with 18 bases between them. CDR3 loop: CASAPGPGEGNTIYF. The CDR3 coding sequence is TGTGCCAGTGCCCCGGGACCAGGCGAGGGAAACACCATATATTTT. The full variable domain, rest sourced from reference TRBV19 and TRBJ1-3, is DGGITQSPKYLFRKEGQNVTLSCEQNLNHDAMYWYRQDPGQGLRLIYYSQIVNDFQKGDIAEGYSVSREKKESFPLTVTSAQKNPTAFYLCASAPGPGEGNTIYFGEGSWLTVV.

The rearrangement links TRBV10-2 to TRBJ1-3; a possible D gene is TRBD1 (5 bases). The V end was cut by 8 bases, the J end by 0 bases, with 11 bases between. This CDR3 is built from 14 residues. The germline V gene encodes CDR1 WSHSY and CDR2 SAAADI. The CDR3 spells CASLPGRSGNTIYF. CDR3 bases: TGCGCCAGCCTCCCAGGGCGCTCTGGAAACACCATATATTTT.

The chain has TRBV6-1 and TRBJ2-1; tentatively, D is TRBD1 (6 bases). The CDR3 spans 15 residues. Germline CDR1 and CDR2: MNHNS and SASEGT. The germline V and J ends were trimmed by 6 bases and 4 bases, with 16 bases remaining between them. CDR3 in DNA: TGTGCCAGCAGCTCACGGTTGAGGGGGTACAATGAGCAGTTCTTC. As protein: CASSSRLRGYNEQFF.

The rearrangement joins TRBV27 to TRBJ2-5; D unresolved. V lost 0 bases and J lost 0, with 2 bases in between. This CDR3 is 13 amino acids long. Per the germline V gene, CDR1 is MNHEY and CDR2 is SMNVEV (reference sequence). CDR3 amino acids: CASSLSDQETQYF. As DNA, the CDR3 is TGTGCCAGCAGTTTATCCGACCAAGAGACCCAGTACTTC.

The chain employs TRBV19 and TRBJ2-7, with 7 positions matching TRBD1. CDR1 is LNHDA, CDR2 SQIVND, per germline (reference sequence). V trimming: 4 bases; J trimming: 3 bases; junction bases outside the gene matches: 9. This CDR3 comprises 15 residues. DNA of the CDR3: TGTGCCAGTAGTACAGGGGGACCACCAATCTACGAGCAGTACTTC. It codes for CASSTGGPPIYEQYF. The full variable domain, completed using reference TRBV19 and TRBJ2-7, is DGGITQSPKYLFRKEGQNVTLSCEQNLNHDAMYWYRQDPGQGLRLIYYSQIVNDFQKGDIAEGYSVSREKKESFPLTVTSAQKNPTAFYLCASSTGGPPIYEQYFGPGTRLTVT.

V and J are TRBV29-1 and TRBJ2-5, with D unresolved. Germline CDR1 reads SQVTM; CDR2 reads ANQGSEA. The CDR3 extends over 10 amino acids. V lost 7 bases, J lost 1 base, and 4 bases lay in between. CDR3 DNA: TGCAGCGGCAGCCAAGAGACCCAGTACTTC. This translates into CSGSQETQYF.

By share of the sample, this clone is medium-sized (0.01 to 0.1%). The V and J genes are TRBV28 and TRBJ2-1, with D perhaps being TRBD1 or TRBD2 (5 bases each). Trimming shortened V by 1 base and J by 5 bases, and 9 bases separated the two germline ends. The V gene's germline CDR1 is MDHEN and CDR2 SYDVKM. The CDR3 extends over 14 amino acids. CDR3 in amino acids: CASSLSGTDNEQFF. The CDR3 DNA reads TGTGCCAGCAGTTTATCAGGGACCGACAATGAGCAGTTCTTC.

The genes are TRBV7-9 and TRBJ2-3; D possibly corresponds to TRBD2 (6 bases). CDR3 length: 16 residues. Trimming took 1 base from V and 3 from J, leaving 14 bases between them. CDR1 SEHNR and CDR2 FQNEAQ come from the germline V gene (reference sequence). Here the CDR3 reads CASSLVGAGRTDTQYF. In DNA, the CDR3 is TGTGCCAGCAGCTTAGTAGGGGCGGGGCGGACAGATACGCAGTATTTT.

The chain combines TRBV7-6 with TRBJ2-2, with D perhaps TRBD2 (6 bases). V was clipped by 0 bases and J by 4 bases, with 9 bases between them. The CDR3 runs to 15 residues. Germline CDR1 is SGHVS and CDR2 is FNYEAQ. The CDR3 DNA follows: TGTGCCAGCAGCTTAGCGGGGGGTACCACCGGGGAGCTGTTTTTT. It translates to CASSLAGGTTGELFF.